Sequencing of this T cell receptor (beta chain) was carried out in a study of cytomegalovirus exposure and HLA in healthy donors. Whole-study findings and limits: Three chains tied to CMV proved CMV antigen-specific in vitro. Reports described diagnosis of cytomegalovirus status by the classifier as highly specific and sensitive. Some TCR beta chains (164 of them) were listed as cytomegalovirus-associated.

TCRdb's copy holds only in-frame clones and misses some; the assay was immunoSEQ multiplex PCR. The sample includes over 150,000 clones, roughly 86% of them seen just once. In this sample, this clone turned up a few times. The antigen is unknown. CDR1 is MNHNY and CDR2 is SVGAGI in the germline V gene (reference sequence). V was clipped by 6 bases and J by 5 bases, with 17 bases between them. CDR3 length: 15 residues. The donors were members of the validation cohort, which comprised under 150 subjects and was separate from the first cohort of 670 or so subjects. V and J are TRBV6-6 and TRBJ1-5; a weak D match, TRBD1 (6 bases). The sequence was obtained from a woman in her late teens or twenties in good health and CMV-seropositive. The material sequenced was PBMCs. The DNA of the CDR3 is TGTGCCAGCAGCCCTCCTGGGACACGGTATCAGCCCCAGCATTTT. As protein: CASSPPGTRYQPQHF.